The 20 T cell receptor beta chains below come from one sample, sequenced in a study of T-cell memory formation after mild COVID-19. TCRdb analysed the 5' RACE reads with MiXCR anew, one entry per CDR3 protein. The sample holds 90,000 to 120,000 distinct CDR3 sequences; roughly 14% are singletons and the top ten take about 39%. The sample comprised PBMCs or a T cell subset sorted from them (not recorded which). The origin of the receptors is a young man who had mild COVID-19 (a few samples of this study predate the infection). Cell type and time point are not known.

This clonotype was detected a few times. The chain is built from TRBV5-1 and TRBJ2-7; D unresolved. This CDR3 comprises 15 residues. V gave up 0 bases and J gave up 2 bases, with 12 bases separating them. Germline V gene sequence: CDR1 SGHRS, CDR2 YFSETQ. CDR3 nucleotide sequence: TGCGCCAGCAGCTTGGGTGTAGCCACCACCTACGAGCAGTACTTC. This translates into CASSLGVATTYEQYF.

The chain uses TRBV6-2 or TRBV6-3 and TRBJ1-5; possible D gene TRBD1, 6 bases. Germline V gives CDR1 MNHEY, CDR2 SVGEGT. V gave up 2 bases and J gave up 11 bases, with 16 bases separating them. The CDR3 runs to 14 residues. CDR3 coding DNA: TGTGCCAGCAGTTACGGGGAGGGACAATGGGCCCAGCATTTT. It yields the protein CASSYGEGQWAQHF.

This clonotype was counted between two and nine times. The V call is TRBV4-3, the J call TRBJ2-5; a possible D gene is TRBD1 (6 bases). V was clipped by 0 bases and J by 5 bases, with 19 bases between them. CDR1 and CDR2 (germline): LGHNA, YSLEER. This CDR3 is built from 17 residues. CDR3 sequence reads: CASSQEWPQGVRETQYF. The DNA for the CDR3 is TGCGCCAGCAGCCAAGAGTGGCCACAGGGCGTTAGGGAGACCCAGTACTTC.

The table lists this clonotype with a few counts. The junction departs from germline at one end; a sequencing error may be responsible. The chain is built from TRBV6-4 and TRBJ2-1, with 7 bases identical to TRBD2. CDR1 and CDR2 from the germline V gene are MRHNA and SNTAGT. CDR3 length: 12 residues. This CDR3 reads CASSDSGGSPHF. The CDR3 DNA follows: TGTGCCAGCAGTGACTCGGGGGGGTCCCCACACTTC.

In its sample, this clonotype was seen a few times. J is TRBJ2-7 and V is TRBV20-1; 7 bases match TRBD2. CDR3 length: 15 amino acids. Germline values: CDR1 DFQATT, CDR2 SNEGSKA (reference sequence). The V and J ends lost 0 bases and 0 bases, in that order; junction bases with no gene match: 5. DNA for the CDR3: TGCAGTGCTAGAGATTTCAGCGGGGACTCCTACGAGCAGTACTTC. It specifies CSARDFSGDSYEQYF.

This clonotype was observed at least ten times. The genes are TRBV7-6 and TRBJ2-7, with TRBD1 identical over 9 bases. V lost 5 bases, J lost 5 bases, and 4 bases stayed unmatched. The CDR3 length is 13 residues. The germline CDR1 and CDR2 sequences are SGHVS and FNYEAQ. The CDR3 here is CASSPDRGDEQYF. As DNA, the CDR3 is TGTGCCAGCAGCCCGGACAGGGGTGACGAGCAGTACTTC.

V is TRBV11-2 and J is TRBJ1-1, with a tentative D call TRBD1 (5 bases). The CDR3 is 15 amino acids. V shed 5 bases and J shed 1 base, with 14 bases lying between them. Germline V gene data show CDR1 as SGHAT and CDR2 as FQNNGV. CDR3: CASSPRGRKNTEAFF. The CDR3 coding sequence is TGTGCCAGCAGCCCTAGGGGACGGAAGAACACTGAAGCTTTCTTT.

This clonotype was observed a few times. As DNA, the CDR3 is TGCGCCAGCAGCCCTACCGCTTCCACAGATACGCAGTATTTT. It specifies CASSPTASTDTQYF. The chain joins TRBV4-1 to TRBJ2-3; D gene ambiguous. V was shortened by 4 bases and J by 2 bases, with 10 bases between the two germline ends. CDR1 MGHRA and CDR2 YSYEKL come from the germline V gene. The CDR3 has 14 residues.

This clonotype was detected a few times. V gene TRBV6-5 combines with J gene TRBJ2-2; 9 nucleotides match TRBD1. V gave up 2 bases and J gave up 4 bases; unmatched junction bases: 2. This CDR3 region has 15 residues. The germline CDR1 and CDR2 sequences are MNHEY and SVGAGI. CDR3 in amino acids: CASSYGQGPTGELFF. The CDR3 region has the DNA TGTGCCAGCAGTTACGGACAGGGGCCCACCGGGGAGCTGTTTTTT.

The chain is built from TRBV25-1 and TRBJ1-4, with a weak D call TRBD1 (5 bases). CDR3 length: 13 residues. The V end lost 2 bases, the J end lost 11 bases, and 12 bases lay between the germline ends. CDR1 is MGHDK and CDR2 is SYGVNS in the germline V gene. CDR3 region: CASSEDPGRKLFF. CDR3 in DNA: TGTGCCAGCAGTGAAGATCCGGGACGTAAACTGTTTTTT.

CDR3 DNA: TGTGCCACCAGTGATGGGGATCCCCAGTACTTC. It yields the protein CATSDGDPQYF. The chain recombines TRBV24-1 with TRBJ2-5; D gene uncertain. The CDR3 runs 11 residues. The germline V gene encodes CDR1 KGHDR and CDR2 SFDVKD. The V gene lost 3 bases and the J gene lost 9 bases, with 7 bases spanning the gap.

V and J are TRBV4-1 and TRBJ2-5; D perhaps matches TRBD2 (5 bases). This CDR3 comprises 14 residues. The V gene lost 0 bases and the J gene lost 5 bases, with 10 bases spanning the gap. From germline, CDR1 is MGHRA and CDR2 YSYEKL. For the CDR3, the DNA is TGCGCCAGCAGCCAAGAACCCGGGGAGGAGACCCAGTACTTC. Translation gives CASSQEPGEETQYF.

This clonotype occurred many times. Here the CDR3 reads CASSLAGPSSYEQYF. In nucleotides, the CDR3 is TGTGCCAGCAGCTTAGCAGGGCCCTCCTCCTACGAGCAGTACTTC. This chain joins TRBV7-9 and TRBJ2-7; no clear D. Germline V CDR1 and CDR2: SEHNR, FQNEAQ (reference sequence). The CDR3 consists of 15 residues. Trimming left V 0 bases short and J 0 bases short, with 9 bases between.

This clonotype came up many times. The gene calls are TRBV7-9 and TRBJ2-7; no definite D call. V lost 4 bases and J 0 bases, leaving 7 bases between the germline ends. The CDR3 runs to 13 residues. Germline CDR1 reads SEHNR; CDR2 reads FQNEAQ (reference sequence). CDR3 nucleotide sequence: TGTGCCAGCAGCTCGGACCTCTCCTACGAGCAGTACGTC. It codes for CASSSDLSYEQYV.

The chain carries TRBV7-2 and TRBJ2-7; possibly TRBD1 or TRBD2 for D (5 bases each). The V gene's germline CDR1 is SGHTA and CDR2 FQGNSA. This CDR3 spans 14 amino acids. Trimming shortened V by 5 bases and J by 0 bases, and 11 bases separated the two germline ends. The CDR3 sequence is CASSPGSNSYEQYF. CDR3 bases: TGTGCCAGCAGCCCAGGGAGTAACTCCTACGAGCAGTACTTC.

The gene calls are TRBV13 and TRBJ2-7; no clear D. CDR3 length: 15 amino acids. V was clipped by 5 bases and J by 0 bases, with 14 bases between them. Germline V gives CDR1 PRHDT, CDR2 FYEKMQ (reference sequence). The CDR3 nucleotides are TGTGCCAGCAGCCCCCAAGTCGACACCTCCTACGAGCAGTACTTC. Amino acids: CASSPQVDTSYEQYF.

This clonotype was found a few times. This sequence joins TRBV6-6 and TRBJ1-6, with TRBD1 matching 9 bases. After removal of 2 bases from V and 9 bases from J, the junction contained 11 bases not matched to a gene. CDR3 size: 17 residues. Germline V gene data show CDR1 as MNHNY and CDR2 as SVGAGI (reference sequence). The DNA of the CDR3 is TGTGCCAGCAGTTACGGGACAGGGATTAATCTTTTTTCACCCCTCCACTTT. Translation: CASSYGTGINLFSPLHF.

This rearrangement joins TRBV7-2 to TRBJ2-3, with TRBD1 identical over 10 bases. V was clipped by 0 bases and J by 4 bases; unmatched bases: 1. There are 15 residues in the CDR3. CDR1 and CDR2 (germline): SGHTA, FQGNSA. The CDR3 DNA follows: TGTGCCAGCAGCTTAGCCGGGACAGGGGCAGATACGCAGTATTTT. Its translation: CASSLAGTGADTQYF.

The chain links TRBV11-2 to TRBJ2-2; 8 nucleotides line up with TRBD1. The CDR3 spans 18 residues. Germline CDR1 reads SGHAT; CDR2 reads FQNNGV. Trimming cost V 0 bases and J 3 bases; bases outside gene matches: 9. In DNA, the CDR3 is TGTGCCAGCAGCTTAGATCCTCGGACAGGGTTCGACACCGGGGAGCTGTTTTTT. It specifies CASSLDPRTGFDTGELFF. Full variable domain (missing parts from reference TRBV11-2 and TRBJ2-2): EAGVAQSPRYKIIEKRQSVAFWCNPISGHATLYWYQQILGQGPKLLIQFQNNGVVDDSQLPKDRFSAERLKGVDSTLKIQPAKLEDSAVYLCASSLDPRTGFDTGELFFGEGSRLTVL.

The V and J genes are TRBV5-6 and TRBJ1-2, with no clear D. The CDR3 spans 13 residues. Germline CDR1 and CDR2: SGHDT and YYEEEE. V was trimmed by 1 base and J by 8 bases, leaving 12 bases between them. The DNA of the CDR3 is TGTGCCAGCAGCTTGAGAGGATTTGAGGGCTACACCTTC. Translation gives CASSLRGFEGYTF.